The present T cell receptor beta chain was sequenced within a study of shared clonotypes between healthy human individuals. About this clone itself: Other DNA sequences in this sample translate to the same CDR3.

V was trimmed by 0 bases and J by 2 bases, leaving 9 bases between them. CDR3 length: 14 amino acids. Germline CDR1 is SGHRS and CDR2 is YFSETQ. Every subset's genomic DNA went evenly onto several immunoSEQ plates. The assay was immunoSEQ multiplex PCR, and TCRdb's table has in-frame clones only and misses some. The table has roughly 2 million clones, under 97% seen once. The V and J genes are TRBV5-1 and TRBJ2-7; D is undetermined. The clonotype originates from a man aged 18 to 30 in good health. The sequenced sample was naive CD4+ T cells sorted from blood. The sample's subset: CD45RA+ positively selected. CDR3 nucleotides: TGCGCCAGCAGCTTGGTAGGCGGAACCTACGAGCAGTACTTC. Translated, it gives CASSLVGGTYEQYF.